This paragraph reports one T cell receptor beta chain. V was shortened by 5 bases and J by 2 bases, with 17 bases between the two germline ends. In germline, CDR1 is SGHAT, CDR2 FQNNGV. The CDR3 has 16 amino acids. The data originate from a study of shared clonotypes between healthy human individuals. The repertoire was sequenced with immunoSEQ multiplex PCR; TCRdb's copy has only in-frame clones and lacks some. This table holds 550,000 to 800,000 clones, about nine tenths found once. This rearrangement joins TRBV11-2 to TRBJ2-3, with a possible D match to TRBD1 (7 bases). The sequence was collected from a man aged 18 to 30 in good health. Some clones in this sample may be carry-over from other donors' samples. Source material: memory CD8+ T cells from PBMCs. Specified subset: CD45RO+ cells pooled with CCR7-negative TemRA cells. CDR3 nucleotide sequence: TGTGCCAGCAGCCCCCGCGGGACAGCCCACACAGATACGCAGTATTTT. Translating gives CASSPRGTAHTDTQYF.